This T cell receptor (beta chain) was obtained from a study of cytomegalovirus exposure and HLA in healthy donors. This clone has only one observation. Likely unrecorded immune exposures existed in these nominally healthy donors. There are 13 residues in the CDR3. Germline V gene sequence: CDR1 ENHRY, CDR2 SYGVKD. The V and J ends lost 4 bases and 3 bases respectively, with 6 bases between them. This PCR relied on a set of 60 Vbeta primers and 13 Jbeta primers. The protocol was immunoSEQ multiplex PCR, while the TCRdb copy is restricted to in-frame clones and leaves out a portion. The table lists 130,000 or so clones, roughly two thirds of them singletons.

This sequence originates from a male donor in good health and CMV-seronegative. This sequence joins TRBV10-3 and TRBJ2-2, with no clear D. The sample consisted of PBMCs. The CDR3 here is CAISGAYTGELFF. The CDR3 nucleotides read TGTGCCATCAGTGGCGCTTACACCGGGGAGCTGTTTTTT.